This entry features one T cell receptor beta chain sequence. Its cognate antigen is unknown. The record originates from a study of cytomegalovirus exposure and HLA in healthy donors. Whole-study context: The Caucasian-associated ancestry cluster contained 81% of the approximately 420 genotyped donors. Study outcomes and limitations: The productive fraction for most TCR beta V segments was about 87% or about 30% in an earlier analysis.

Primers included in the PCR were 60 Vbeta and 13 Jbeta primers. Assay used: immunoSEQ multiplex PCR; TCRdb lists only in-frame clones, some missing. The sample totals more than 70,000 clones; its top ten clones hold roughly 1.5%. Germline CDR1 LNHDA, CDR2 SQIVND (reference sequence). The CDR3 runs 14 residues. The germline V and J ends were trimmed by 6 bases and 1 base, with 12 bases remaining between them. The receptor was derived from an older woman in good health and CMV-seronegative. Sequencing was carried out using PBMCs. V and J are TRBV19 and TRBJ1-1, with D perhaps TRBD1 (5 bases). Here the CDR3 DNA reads TGTGCCAGTAGGCCCCGACAGCAGAACACTGAAGCTTTCTTT. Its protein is CASRPRQQNTEAFF. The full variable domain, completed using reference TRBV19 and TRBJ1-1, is DGGITQSPKYLFRKEGQNVTLSCEQNLNHDAMYWYRQDPGQGLRLIYYSQIVNDFQKGDIAEGYSVSREKKESFPLTVTSAQKNPTAFYLCASRPRQQNTEAFFGQGTRLTVV.